The entry below describes one TCR beta chain. This entry comes from a study of CD8+ T cells in alopecia areata. Study at large: Each of the treated patients was given oral tofacitinib, 5 to 10 mg twice daily, for moderate-to-severe alopecia areata.

TCR sequencing used cDNA made by reverse transcription of extracted RNA. Method: immunoSEQ multiplex PCR; TCRdb's copy keeps in-frame clones and lacks some. The repertoire holds 150,000 to 200,000 clones, with just over 65% as singletons. The sequence came from a human donor with alopecia areata. The sample here was CD8+ T cells sorted from blood, taken at week 0.

In nucleotides, the CDR3 is TGTGCCAGCAGCCACGACAGGGCGCGAGGCTACACCTTC. Its protein product is CASSHDRARGYTF. V is TRBV7-9 and J is TRBJ1-2; TRBD1 agrees at 7 bases. The V and J ends lost 5 bases and 8 bases, in that order; junction bases with no gene match: 8. CDR1 and CDR2 (germline): SEHNR, FQNEAQ (reference sequence). The CDR3 is 13 amino acids.